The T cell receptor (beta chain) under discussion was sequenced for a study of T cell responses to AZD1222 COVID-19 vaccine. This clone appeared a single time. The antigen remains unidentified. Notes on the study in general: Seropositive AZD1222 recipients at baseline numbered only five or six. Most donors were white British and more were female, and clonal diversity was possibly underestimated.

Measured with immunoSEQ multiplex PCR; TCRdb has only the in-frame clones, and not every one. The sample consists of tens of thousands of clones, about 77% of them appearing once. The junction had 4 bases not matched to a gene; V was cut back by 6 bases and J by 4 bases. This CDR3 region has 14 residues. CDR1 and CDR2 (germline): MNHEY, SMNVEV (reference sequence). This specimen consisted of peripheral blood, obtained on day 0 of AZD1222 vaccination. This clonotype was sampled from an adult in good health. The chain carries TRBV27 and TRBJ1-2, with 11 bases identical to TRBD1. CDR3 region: CASRPGTGGYGYTF. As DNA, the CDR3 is TGTGCCAGCAGACCCGGGACAGGGGGCTATGGCTACACCTTC.